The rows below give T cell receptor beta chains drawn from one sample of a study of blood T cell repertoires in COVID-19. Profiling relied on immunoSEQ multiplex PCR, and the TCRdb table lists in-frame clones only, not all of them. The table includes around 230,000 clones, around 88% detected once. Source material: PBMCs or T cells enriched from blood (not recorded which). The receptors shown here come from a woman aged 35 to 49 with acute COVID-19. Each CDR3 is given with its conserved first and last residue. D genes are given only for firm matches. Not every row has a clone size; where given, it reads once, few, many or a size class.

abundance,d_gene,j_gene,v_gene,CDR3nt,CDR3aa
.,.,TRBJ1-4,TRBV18,TGTGCCAGCTCACGGTCGACAGATGAAAAACTGTTTTTT,CASSRSTDEKLFF
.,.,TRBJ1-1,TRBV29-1,TGCAGCGTTGTACAGGGTGGGTTGTACACTGAAGCTTTCTTT,CSVVQGGLYTEAFF
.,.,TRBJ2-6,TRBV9,TGTGCCAGCAGCGCCCAGGGCTCTGGGGCCAACGTCCTGACTTTC,CASSAQGSGANVLTF
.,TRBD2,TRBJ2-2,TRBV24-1,TGTGCCACCAGTGCGGAGCTAGCGGGACCCGGAGGGCTGTTTTTT,CATSAELAGPGGLFF
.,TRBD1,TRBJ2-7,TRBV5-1,TGCGCCAGCAGTCTGTCTCCGGGACAGCCGTCCTACGAGCAGTACTTC,CASSLSPGQPSYEQYF
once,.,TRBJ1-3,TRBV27,TGTGCCAGCAGTAGGACACCTGGAGGGGGAAACACCATATATTTT,CASSRTPGGGNTIYF
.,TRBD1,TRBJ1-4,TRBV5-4,TGTGCCAGCAGCCAGGGACAGCCGACGGCTAATGAAAAACTGTTTTTT,CASSQGQPTANEKLFF
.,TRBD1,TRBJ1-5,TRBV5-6,TGTGCCAGCAGCTTGAATCGGGGACAGGGCAATCAGCCCCAGCATTTT,CASSLNRGQGNQPQHF
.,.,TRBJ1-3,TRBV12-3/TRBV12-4,TGTGCCACCCTGACAGAAGCTAGAAACACCATATATTTT,CATLTEARNTIYF
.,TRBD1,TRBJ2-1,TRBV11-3,TGTGCCAGCAGCTTAGACCTCTCGACAGGGAAGAATGAGCAGTTCTTC,CASSLDLSTGKNEQFF
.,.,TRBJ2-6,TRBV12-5,TGTGCTAGTGCCACTTCTGGGGCCAACGTCCTGACTTTC,CASATSGANVLTF
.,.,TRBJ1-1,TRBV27,TGTGCCAGCAGTTTACAGGGCGGTGGTACTGAAGCTTTCTTT,CASSLQGGGTEAFF
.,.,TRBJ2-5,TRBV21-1,TGTGCCAGCAGCAAAGGACTAGCGGGCCGAGAGACCCAGTACTTC,CASSKGLAGRETQYF
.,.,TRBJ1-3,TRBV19,TGTGCCAGTAGTTTCGGACAGCTCTCTGGAAACACCATATATTTT,CASSFGQLSGNTIYF
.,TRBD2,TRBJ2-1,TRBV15,TGTGCCACCAGCAGAGTCGGGACTAGCGGGGGGCTTCCTCGAAATGAGCAGTTCTTC,CATSRVGTSGGLPRNEQFF
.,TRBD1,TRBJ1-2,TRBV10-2,TGCGCCAGCAGGGCCGACAGGGGGTATGGCTACACCTTC,CASRADRGYGYTF
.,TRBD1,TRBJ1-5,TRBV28,TGTGCCAGCAGAATTCTACAGGGGGGCAATCAGCCCCAGCATTTT,CASRILQGGNQPQHF
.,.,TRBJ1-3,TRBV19,TGTGCCCCCGGCGGATTCTCGGTGGACTCTGGAAACACCATATATTTT,CAPGGFSVDSGNTIYF
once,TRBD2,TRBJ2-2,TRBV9,TGTGCCAGCAGCGCGGGACTAGAATACTCGCGGGAGCTGTTTTTT,CASSAGLEYSRELFF
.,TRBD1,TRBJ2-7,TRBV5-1,TGCGCCAGCAGCCCTACGGACAGGGGGGCCGAGCAGTACTTC,CASSPTDRGAEQYF
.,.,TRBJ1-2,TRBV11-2,TGTGCCAGCAGCTTAGTGGCGGGGTTTGGCTACACCTTC,CASSLVAGFGYTF
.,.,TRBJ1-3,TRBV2,TGTGCCAGCAGTGAAAGATACTTAAACACCATATATTTT,CASSERYLNTIYF
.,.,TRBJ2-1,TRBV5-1,TGCGCCAGCAGCTTGACAACTAGACCAGTCTACAATGAGCAGTTCTTC,CASSLTTRPVYNEQFF
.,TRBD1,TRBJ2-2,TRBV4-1,TGCGCCAGCAGCAAAGACAGGGGGTCCGGGGAGCTGTTTTTT,CASSKDRGSGELFF
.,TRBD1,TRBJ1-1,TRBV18,TGTGCCAACCACAGGGGGCAGAACACTGAAGCTTTCTTT,CANHRGQNTEAFF
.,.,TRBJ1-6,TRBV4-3,TGCGCCAGCAGCCACAACAGAAATTCACCCCTCCACTTT,CASSHNRNSPLHF
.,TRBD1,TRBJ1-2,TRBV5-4,TGTGCCAGCAGCAACACAGGGGGCAACTATGGCTACACCTTC,CASSNTGGNYGYTF
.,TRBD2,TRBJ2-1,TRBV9,TGTGCCAGCAGCGTAGGGGATAGCGGGGGGGCCGGTGAGCAGTTCTTC,CASSVGDSGGAGEQFF
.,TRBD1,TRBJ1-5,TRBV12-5,TGTGCTAGTGGTTTGGGAGACAGGGGCAATCAGCCCCAGCATTTT,CASGLGDRGNQPQHF
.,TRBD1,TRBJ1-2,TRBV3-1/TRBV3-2,TGTGCCAGCAGCCGCGGGACAGGAGGAAGCTATGGCTACACCTTC,CASSRGTGGSYGYTF
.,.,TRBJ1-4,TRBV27,TGTGCCAGCAGTCACTTGGGGGGGTCTAATGAAAAACTGTTTTTT,CASSHLGGSNEKLFF
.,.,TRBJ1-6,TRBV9,TGTGCCAGCAGCGTAGGCAGTATCTTCGGGTCACCCCTCCACTTT,CASSVGSIFGSPLHF
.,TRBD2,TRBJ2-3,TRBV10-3,TGTGCCGCCGAAGGGACTAGCGGAGACTCTAGCACAGATACGCAGTATTTT,CAAEGTSGDSSTDTQYF
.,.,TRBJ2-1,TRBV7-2,TGTGCCAGCCGCTTACACGGCTCCTACAATGAGCAGTTCTTC,CASRLHGSYNEQFF